This T cell receptor beta chain was observed in a study of tumour-infiltrating T cells in Burkitt lymphoma. Whole-study context: This cohort included all epidemiological subtypes of Burkitt lymphoma. Repertoire clonality predicted overall and progression-free survival.

The repertoire was sequenced with immunoSEQ multiplex PCR; TCRdb's copy has only in-frame clones and lacks some. The sample has around 45,000 clones, less than 40% seen once. Losses at the gene ends were 7 bases for V and 8 bases for J; bases not matched to a gene: 8. CDR3 length: 13 amino acids. Germline V gene data show CDR1 as MNHNY and CDR2 as SVGAGI (reference sequence). Only a few counts were recorded for this clone. Its antigen is still unknown. The study's findings and limits: Several public clonotypes recurred in numerous Burkitt lymphoma patients.

The TCR comes from a human donor with Burkitt lymphoma. The chain employs TRBV6-6 and TRBJ1-2; 9 bases fit TRBD1. The sample taken for sequencing was tumor tissue. The CDR3 reads CASKGTGYGGYTF. The CDR3 DNA reads TGTGCCAGCAAAGGGACAGGGTACGGGGGCTACACCTTC.